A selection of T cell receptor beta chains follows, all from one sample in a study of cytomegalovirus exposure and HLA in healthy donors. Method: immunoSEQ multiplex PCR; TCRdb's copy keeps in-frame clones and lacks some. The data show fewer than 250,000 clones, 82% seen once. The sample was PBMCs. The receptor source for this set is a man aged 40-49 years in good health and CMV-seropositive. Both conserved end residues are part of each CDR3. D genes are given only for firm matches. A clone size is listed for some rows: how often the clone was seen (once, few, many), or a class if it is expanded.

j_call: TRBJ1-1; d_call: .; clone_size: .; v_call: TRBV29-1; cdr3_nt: TGCAGCGTTAAGGGGAAGAGTTTCACTGAAGCTTTCTTT; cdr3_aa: CSVKGKSFTEAFF
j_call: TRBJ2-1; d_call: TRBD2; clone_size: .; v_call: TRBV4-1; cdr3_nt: TGCGCCAGCAGCCGGACTAGCGGGAGCCAAAATGAGCAGTTCTTC; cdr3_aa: CASSRTSGSQNEQFF
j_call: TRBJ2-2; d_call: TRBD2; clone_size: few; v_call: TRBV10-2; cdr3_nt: TGCGCCAGCAGTGAGTGGGCTAGCGGGACAGGGGAGCTGTTTTTT; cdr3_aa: CASSEWASGTGELFF
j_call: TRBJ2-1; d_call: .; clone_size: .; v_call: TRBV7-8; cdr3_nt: TGTGCCAGCAGCTTACCGGGAGAATCCTACAATGAGCAGTTCTTC; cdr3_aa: CASSLPGESYNEQFF
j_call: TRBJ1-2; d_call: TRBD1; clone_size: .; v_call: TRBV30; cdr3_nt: TGTGCCTGGGACCTCCAGACAGGGATCAGCGGCTACACCTTC; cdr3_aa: CAWDLQTGISGYTF
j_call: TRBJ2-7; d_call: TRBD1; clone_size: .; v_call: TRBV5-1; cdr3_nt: TGCGCCAGCAGTGGACAGGGGGCCTACGAGCAGTACTTC; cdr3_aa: CASSGQGAYEQYF
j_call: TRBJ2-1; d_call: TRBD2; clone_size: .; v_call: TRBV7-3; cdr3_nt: TGTGCCAGCACCCCCGACGCGGGAGAAGATAATGAGCAGTTCTTC; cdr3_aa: CASTPDAGEDNEQFF
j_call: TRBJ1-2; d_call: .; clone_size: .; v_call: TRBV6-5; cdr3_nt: TGTGCCAGCAGTTACTCGACTCGACAGAATGGCTACACCTTC; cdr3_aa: CASSYSTRQNGYTF
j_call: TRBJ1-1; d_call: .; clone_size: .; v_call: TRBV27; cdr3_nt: TGTGCCAGCAGTTTATCGGTACACAATGAAGCTTTCTTT; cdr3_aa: CASSLSVHNEAFF
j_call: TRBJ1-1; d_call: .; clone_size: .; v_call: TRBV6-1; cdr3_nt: TGTGCCAGCAGTTTACAGACAGGTCGGACTGAAGCTTTCTTT; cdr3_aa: CASSLQTGRTEAFF
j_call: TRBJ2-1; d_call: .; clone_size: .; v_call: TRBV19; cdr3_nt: TGTGCCAGTAGTCCCGCCCTAGCAGCCGAGCAGTTCTTC; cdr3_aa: CASSPALAAEQFF
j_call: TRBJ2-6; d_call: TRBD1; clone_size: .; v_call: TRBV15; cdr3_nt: TGTGCCACCAGCAGAGGGACAGGAAACTCTGGGGCCAACGTCCTGACTTTC; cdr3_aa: CATSRGTGNSGANVLTF
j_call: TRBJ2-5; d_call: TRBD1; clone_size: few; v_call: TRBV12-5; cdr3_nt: TGTGCTAGTGGTTTGGGGACAGGGGCGTTGCAAGAGACCCAGTACTTC; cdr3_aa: CASGLGTGALQETQYF
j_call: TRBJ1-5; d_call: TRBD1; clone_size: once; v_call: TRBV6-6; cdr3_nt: TGTGCCAGCAGGCAGGGACAGGGCAATCAGCCCCAGCATTTT; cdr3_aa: CASRQGQGNQPQHF
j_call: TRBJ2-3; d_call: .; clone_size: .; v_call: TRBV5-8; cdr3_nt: TGTGCCAGCAGCTTGATGCCTACGAACAGGGCGACAGATACGCAGTATTTT; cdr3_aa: CASSLMPTNRATDTQYF
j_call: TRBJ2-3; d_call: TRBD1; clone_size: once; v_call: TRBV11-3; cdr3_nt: TGTGCCAGCAGCCTCAGGGGGAACTCCCCAGATACGCAGTATTTT; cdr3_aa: CASSLRGNSPDTQYF
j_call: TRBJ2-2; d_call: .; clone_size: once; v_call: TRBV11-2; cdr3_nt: TGTGCCAGCAGCCTAACAAGGGCGGGAACCGGGGAGCTGTTTTTT; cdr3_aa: CASSLTRAGTGELFF
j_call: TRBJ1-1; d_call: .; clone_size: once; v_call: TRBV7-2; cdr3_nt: TGTGCCAGCAGCCTGGGGGGGGCTCCCACTGAAGCTTTCTTT; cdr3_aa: CASSLGGAPTEAFF
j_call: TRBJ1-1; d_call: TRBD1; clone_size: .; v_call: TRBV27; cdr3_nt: TGTGCCAGCAGTTTATCCGGACAGGGAGGGACTGAAGCTTTCTTT; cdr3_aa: CASSLSGQGGTEAFF
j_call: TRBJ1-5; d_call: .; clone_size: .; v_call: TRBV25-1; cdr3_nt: TGTGCCAGCAGTGGGGCAGGATCCTATAGCAATCAGCCCCAGCATTTT; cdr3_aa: CASSGAGSYSNQPQHF
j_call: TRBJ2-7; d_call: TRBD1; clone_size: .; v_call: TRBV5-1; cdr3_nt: TGCGCCAGCAGCCCCCGGACAGGGGGCACCGAGCAGTACTTC; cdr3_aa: CASSPRTGGTEQYF
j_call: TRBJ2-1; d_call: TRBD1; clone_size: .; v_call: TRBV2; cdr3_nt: TGTGCCAGCAACAGGGGTTTAAATGAGCAGTTCTTC; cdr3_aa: CASNRGLNEQFF
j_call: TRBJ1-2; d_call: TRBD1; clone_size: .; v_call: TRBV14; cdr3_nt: TGTGCCAGCAGCCTCGGGACAGCCTATGGCTACACCTTC; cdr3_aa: CASSLGTAYGYTF
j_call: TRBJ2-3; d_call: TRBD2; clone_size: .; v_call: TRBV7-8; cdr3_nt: TGTGCCAGCAGCTTAGGAGTGGTGGGAGGGCCGACAGATACGCAGTATTTT; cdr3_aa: CASSLGVVGGPTDTQYF
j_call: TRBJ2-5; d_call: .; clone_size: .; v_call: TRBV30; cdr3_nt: TGTGCCCAAGAAACGGGTGGGGAGACCCAGTACTTC; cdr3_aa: CAQETGGETQYF
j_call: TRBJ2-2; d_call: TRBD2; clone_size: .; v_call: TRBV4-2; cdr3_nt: TGTGCCAGCAGCCAATACAGCGGGAGTGTGGTGAACACCGGGGAGCTGTTTTTT; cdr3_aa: CASSQYSGSVVNTGELFF
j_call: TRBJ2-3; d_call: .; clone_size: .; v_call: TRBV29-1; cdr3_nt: TGCAGCGTTGGGGCCAGCACAGATACGCAGTATTTT; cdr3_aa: CSVGASTDTQYF
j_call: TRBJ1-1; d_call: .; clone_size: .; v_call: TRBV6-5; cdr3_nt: TGTGCCAGCAGTTACTCGTTCTACCCGAACACTGAAGCTTTCTTT; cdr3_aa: CASSYSFYPNTEAFF
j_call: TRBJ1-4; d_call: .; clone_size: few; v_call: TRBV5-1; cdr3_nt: TGCGCCAGCAGCTCAGGGGCAACTAATGAAAAACTGTTTTTT; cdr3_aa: CASSSGATNEKLFF
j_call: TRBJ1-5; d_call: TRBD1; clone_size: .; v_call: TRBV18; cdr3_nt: TGTGCCAGCTCACCGGGACAGGGGCCCAATCAGCCCCAGCATTTT; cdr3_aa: CASSPGQGPNQPQHF
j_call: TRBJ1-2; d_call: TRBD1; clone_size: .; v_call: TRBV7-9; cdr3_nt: TGTGCCAGCAGCCAAGACAGGGTCTATGGCTACACCTTC; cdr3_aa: CASSQDRVYGYTF
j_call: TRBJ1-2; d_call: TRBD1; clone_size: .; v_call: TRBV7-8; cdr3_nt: TGTGCCAGCGCCTCAGGGGGCGTAGGCTATGGCTACACCTTC; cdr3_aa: CASASGGVGYGYTF
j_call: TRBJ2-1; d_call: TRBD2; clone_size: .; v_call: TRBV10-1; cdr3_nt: TGCGCCAGCAGTGAGATTGCTAGCGGGAGTTTCCATGAGCAGTTCTTC; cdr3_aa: CASSEIASGSFHEQFF
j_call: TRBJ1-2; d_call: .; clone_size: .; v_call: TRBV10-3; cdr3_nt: TGTGCCATCAGTGAGGGGAGGGCGCGGACTAACTATGGCTACACCTTC; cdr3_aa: CAISEGRARTNYGYTF
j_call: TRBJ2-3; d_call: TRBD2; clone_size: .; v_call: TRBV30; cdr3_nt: TGTGCCTGGAGTGTAACTGGACTAGCGGGAGAGACAGATACGCAGTATTTT; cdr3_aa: CAWSVTGLAGETDTQYF
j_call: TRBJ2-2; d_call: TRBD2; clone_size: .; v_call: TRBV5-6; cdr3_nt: TGTGCCAGCAGCTTGTTTGTAGCGGGAGGATCGACCGGGGAGCTGTTTTTT; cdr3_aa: CASSLFVAGGSTGELFF
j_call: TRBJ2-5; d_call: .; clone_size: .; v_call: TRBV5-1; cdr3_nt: TGCGCCAGCAGCTTGGGCGGACAGTTAGAGACCCAGTACTTC; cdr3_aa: CASSLGGQLETQYF
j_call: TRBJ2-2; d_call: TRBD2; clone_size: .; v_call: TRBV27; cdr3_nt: TGTGCCAGCAGCCTAGGGACTAGCGGGACCGGGGAGCTGTTTTTT; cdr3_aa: CASSLGTSGTGELFF
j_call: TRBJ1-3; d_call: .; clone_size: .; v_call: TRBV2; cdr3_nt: TGTGCCAGCAGGCAGGCAGTCTCTGGAAACACCATATATTTT; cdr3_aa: CASRQAVSGNTIYF
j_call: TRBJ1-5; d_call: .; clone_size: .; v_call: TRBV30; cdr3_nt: TGTGCCTGGACGCCCGGGACAAATAGCAATCAGCCCCAGCATTTT; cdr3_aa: CAWTPGTNSNQPQHF
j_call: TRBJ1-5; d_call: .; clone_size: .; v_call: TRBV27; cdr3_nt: TGTGCCAGCAGTTGGGGGGAGGGTCAGCCCCAGCATTTT; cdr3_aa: CASSWGEGQPQHF
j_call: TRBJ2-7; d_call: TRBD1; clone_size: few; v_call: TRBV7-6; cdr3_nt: TGTGCCAGCAGCTTAGGACAGGGCCTCGAGCAGTACTTC; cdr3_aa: CASSLGQGLEQYF
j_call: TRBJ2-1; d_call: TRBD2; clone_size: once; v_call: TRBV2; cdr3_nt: TGTGCCAGCAGTGACAGTCTAGCGGGAAGCGGCAATGAGCAGTTCTTC; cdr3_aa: CASSDSLAGSGNEQFF
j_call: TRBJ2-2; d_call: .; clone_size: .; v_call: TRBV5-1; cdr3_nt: TGCGCCAGCAGCTCCCAAAGAGGTGGCACCGGGGAGCTGTTTTTT; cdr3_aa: CASSSQRGGTGELFF
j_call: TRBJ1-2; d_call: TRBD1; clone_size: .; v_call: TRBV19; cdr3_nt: TGTGCCAGTAGTATGGACAGGGTAAGAGGCTACACCTTC; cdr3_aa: CASSMDRVRGYTF
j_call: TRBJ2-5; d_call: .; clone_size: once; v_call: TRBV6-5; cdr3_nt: TGTGCCAGCAGTTGGCAGGGTTCTCAAGAGACCCAGTACTTC; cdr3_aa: CASSWQGSQETQYF
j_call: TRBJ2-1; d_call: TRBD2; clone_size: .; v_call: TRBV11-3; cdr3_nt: TGTGCCAGCAGCTTGACTAGCGGCGGCTACAATGAGCAGTTCTTC; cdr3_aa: CASSLTSGGYNEQFF
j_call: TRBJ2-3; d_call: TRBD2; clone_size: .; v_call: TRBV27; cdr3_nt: TGTGCCAGCAGGCTTACTAGCGGCAGCACAGATACGCAGTATTTT; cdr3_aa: CASRLTSGSTDTQYF
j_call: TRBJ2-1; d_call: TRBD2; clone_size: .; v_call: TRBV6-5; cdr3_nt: TGTGCCAGCAGTTTAGCGGGAGGGCCGGATGAGCAGTTCTTC; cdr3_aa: CASSLAGGPDEQFF
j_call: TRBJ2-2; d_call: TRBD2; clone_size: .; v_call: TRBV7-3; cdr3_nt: TGTGCCAGCAGCTTAATGGGTGGGGAGGGCGACGGGGAGCTGTTTTTT; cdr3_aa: CASSLMGGEGDGELFF
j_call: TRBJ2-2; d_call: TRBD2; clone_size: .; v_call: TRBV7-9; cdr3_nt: TGTGCCAGCAGCGCCAATCTAGCGGGCCTGCACACCGGGGAGCTGTTTTTT; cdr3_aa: CASSANLAGLHTGELFF
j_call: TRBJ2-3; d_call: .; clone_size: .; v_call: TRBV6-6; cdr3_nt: TGTGCCAGCAGTTACGGGGGCGGGAGTATCTCAGATACGCAGTATTTT; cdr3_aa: CASSYGGGSISDTQYF
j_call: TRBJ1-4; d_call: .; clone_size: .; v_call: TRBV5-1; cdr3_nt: TGCGCCAGCAGCTTAACAGGGTCAGACGAAAAACTGTTTTTT; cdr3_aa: CASSLTGSDEKLFF
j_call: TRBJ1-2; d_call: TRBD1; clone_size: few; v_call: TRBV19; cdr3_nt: TGTGCCAGTAGTACCTTGCGCGGCAGGGGGGTCTATGGCTACACCTTC; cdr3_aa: CASSTLRGRGVYGYTF